This T cell receptor beta chain was recorded in a study of shared clonotypes between healthy human individuals. Study findings and constraints: Memory subsets had estimated richness that was generally smaller than that of naive subsets.

It was around 190 ng DNA, tens of thousands of T cell genomes, that sorted-subset replicate PCRs used. TCRdb keeps only in-frame clones here, not all; method: immunoSEQ multiplex PCR. The repertoire includes 2 million to 2.5 million clones, 90% to 95% of them detected once, and around 0.37% sits in the top ten. Germline trimming cut 0 bases from V and 2 bases from J; bases unmatched to any gene: 0. The germline CDR1 and CDR2 sequences are KGHSH and LQKENI. The CDR3 contains 16 residues. This clone was observed a single time. Its antigen is unidentified. The V and J genes are TRBV18 and TRBJ2-5; 13 bases align to TRBD2. The material sequenced was naive CD4+ T cells from PBMCs. Subset noted: CD45RA+ positively selected. The receptor comes from a man between 18 and 35 years old in good health. Some clones in this sample may be carry-over from other donors' samples. The CDR3 sequence: CASSPPTSGGQETQYF. In nucleotides, the CDR3 is TGTGCCAGCTCACCACCGACTAGCGGGGGGCAAGAGACCCAGTACTTC.